These T cell receptor beta chains were read from a single sample in a study of blood T cell repertoires in COVID-19. Clones were read by immunoSEQ multiplex PCR, and TCRdb kept only the in-frame ones, dropping some. The repertoire has roughly 460,000 clones, 85% to 90% of them found once; the top ten carry around 0.92%. The sequencing sample was made of peripheral blood. Receptor source: a man aged 18 to 29 with COVID-19, enrolled during active disease. CDR3s leave out the opening cysteine and the closing phenylalanine or tryptophan. Each record gives: V gene, CDR3 protein.

V gene: TRBV11-1; CDR3 protein: ASSPLLATTNEQF
V gene: TRBV24-1; CDR3 protein: ATSDPRTSSTDTQY
V gene: TRBV12-5; CDR3 protein: ASGNGLGVETQY
V gene: TRBV6-6; CDR3 protein: ASSYAGEDRVA
V gene: TRBV5-1; CDR3 protein: ASSEQGALYEQY
V gene: TRBV7-3; CDR3 protein: ASSFDKWREGTGELF
V gene: TRBV27; CDR3 protein: ASSGTGTANEKLF
V gene: TRBV4-1; CDR3 protein: ASSQGTSGRPTGELF
V gene: TRBV18; CDR3 protein: ASSLDRGQPQH
V gene: TRBV5-1; CDR3 protein: ASRKAADTQY
V gene: TRBV2; CDR3 protein: ASQTRGGYT
V gene: TRBV6-5; CDR3 protein: ASSSHLGSTDTQY
V gene: TRBV19; CDR3 protein: ASSINTGFNQPQH
V gene: TRBV5-4; CDR3 protein: ASSLLYRGPETQY
V gene: TRBV3-1/TRBV3-2; CDR3 protein: ASSQATLAGETQY
V gene: TRBV19; CDR3 protein: ASKEDSRYNEQF
V gene: TRBV6-5; CDR3 protein: ASSWGRVYEQY
V gene: TRBV27; CDR3 protein: ASLLGSDQPQH
V gene: TRBV7-9; CDR3 protein: ASRPRDSGNTEAF
V gene: TRBV2; CDR3 protein: ASRGLSGIRGKNIQY
V gene: TRBV24-1; CDR3 protein: ATSDPAPGDTQY
V gene: TRBV4-2; CDR3 protein: ASSQDSGGAAETQY
V gene: TRBV2; CDR3 protein: ASSKRRTGGSTGELF
V gene: TRBV6-1; CDR3 protein: ASSELLAGGKETQY
V gene: TRBV24-1; CDR3 protein: ATRARRGGEQF
V gene: TRBV29-1; CDR3 protein: SVDRGRINEQF
V gene: TRBV19; CDR3 protein: ASSLQETEAF
V gene: TRBV6-5; CDR3 protein: ATGQGIYGYT
V gene: TRBV30; CDR3 protein: AWSTGQGTTDTQY
V gene: TRBV18; CDR3 protein: ASSPIRDYGYT
V gene: TRBV11-2; CDR3 protein: ASRPKHRGFFGIADTQY
V gene: TRBV7-8; CDR3 protein: ASSPSRADSNTEAF
V gene: TRBV27; CDR3 protein: ASKQGVNSPLH
V gene: TRBV12-3/TRBV12-4; CDR3 protein: ASSLGGVRPQH
V gene: TRBV25-1; CDR3 protein: ASSEFEHTEAF
V gene: TRBV24-1; CDR3 protein: ATSAAGSYGYT
V gene: TRBV7-2; CDR3 protein: ASSPVLLAGGPNEQF
V gene: TRBV14; CDR3 protein: ASSRSGGYEQY
V gene: TRBV28; CDR3 protein: ASSSRSKIHEQY
V gene: TRBV5-4; CDR3 protein: ASSRDRDYGYT
V gene: TRBV7-9; CDR3 protein: ASSSAGGPPGNTIY
V gene: TRBV9; CDR3 protein: ASSVYGGELF
V gene: TRBV7-3; CDR3 protein: ASSLEPAGQGLDEQY
V gene: TRBV19; CDR3 protein: ASSIGGESTDTQY
V gene: TRBV11-1; CDR3 protein: ASSLGSVTYEQY